The T cell receptor beta chain described here comes from a study of radiation and T cells in renal cell carcinoma. The V end lost 0 bases, the J end lost 0 bases, and 6 bases lay between the germline ends. The CDR3 is made up of 14 amino acids. Germline CDR1 and CDR2: SGHRS and YFSETQ. Libraries were prepared by immunoSEQ multiplex PCR; TCRdb keeps only in-frame clonotypes and omits some of them. The sample records 19,000 or so clones, just over 60% being singletons. The treatment was: 15 Gy SBRT to primary tumor, nephrectomy 4 weeks later. Nephrectomy followed 15 Gy stereotactic body radiation by 4 weeks. Study-wide points: Only small tumor regions of about 1 g were sampled. Irradiated tumors held more dominant CDR3 motifs than control tumors. Top tumor clonotypes rose in blood 2 weeks post-radiation, then contracted.

Notes on this clone: No antigen is known for it.

This receptor was obtained from a woman in her 70s with renal cell carcinoma. The input for sequencing was tumor tissue, taken from a patient whose treatment included radiotherapy and nephrectomy. The genes are TRBV5-1 and TRBJ1-1; D not certain. The CDR3 loop reads CASSLVRMNTEAFF. CDR3 in DNA: TGCGCCAGCAGCTTGGTTCGCATGAACACTGAAGCTTTCTTT.